This is a list of T cell receptor beta chains from one sample in a study of T-cell memory formation after mild COVID-19. Via MiXCR, TCRdb re-called the 5' RACE reads, giving one row per CDR3 protein. The top ten hold about 12% of the sample, which has hundreds of thousands of distinct CDR3 sequences, roughly 17% seen once. Sample: PBMCs or a T cell subset sorted from them (not recorded which). These receptors originate from an adult woman who had mild COVID-19 (a few samples of this study predate the infection). Cell type and time point are not known. The CDR3 runs from the conserved cysteine through the conserved F or W. The order of the fields is CDR3 protein, J gene, V gene.

CDR3aa: CASSLAVWQGWNTGELFF
j_gene: TRBJ2-2
v_gene: TRBV7-2

CDR3aa: CASSLAVAGGRVDTQYF
j_gene: TRBJ2-3
v_gene: TRBV5-6

CDR3aa: CASSDLGGNQPQHF
j_gene: TRBJ1-5
v_gene: TRBV25-1

CDR3aa: CASSPGTYGYTF
j_gene: TRBJ1-2
v_gene: TRBV7-2

CDR3aa: CSASFRGAYGYTF
j_gene: TRBJ1-2
v_gene: TRBV20-1

CDR3aa: CSASIGGQEKLFF
j_gene: TRBJ1-4
v_gene: TRBV20-1

CDR3aa: CATSDQDRGSYNEQFF
j_gene: TRBJ2-1
v_gene: TRBV24-1

CDR3aa: CASSQARGGSPQHF
j_gene: TRBJ1-5
v_gene: TRBV3-1

CDR3aa: CASSEGGTSNQPQHF
j_gene: TRBJ1-5
v_gene: TRBV6-1

CDR3aa: CASSPGLAGKRVETQYF
j_gene: TRBJ2-5
v_gene: TRBV11-2

CDR3aa: CASTGSGYNEQFF
j_gene: TRBJ2-1
v_gene: TRBV7-9

CDR3aa: CASSLDSLSGYTF
j_gene: TRBJ1-2
v_gene: TRBV12-3/TRBV12-4

CDR3aa: CASSLEAGGNTEAFF
j_gene: TRBJ1-1
v_gene: TRBV7-6

CDR3aa: CASSAGTEGSNYGYTF
j_gene: TRBJ1-2
v_gene: TRBV6-2/TRBV6-3

CDR3aa: CASSPTTSGRTNEQFF
j_gene: TRBJ2-1
v_gene: TRBV2

CDR3aa: CASSSGQASYNEQFF
j_gene: TRBJ2-1
v_gene: TRBV6-5

CDR3aa: CASTPGEAGYTF
j_gene: TRBJ1-2
v_gene: TRBV12-3/TRBV12-4

CDR3aa: CSARVQRYGYTF
j_gene: TRBJ1-2
v_gene: TRBV20-1

CDR3aa: CASSPLGTGGFLQETQYF
j_gene: TRBJ2-5
v_gene: TRBV7-2

CDR3aa: CASSQGTGGLHTQYF
j_gene: TRBJ2-3
v_gene: TRBV4-1

CDR3aa: CASSIGGTGELFF
j_gene: TRBJ2-2
v_gene: TRBV9

CDR3aa: CASSASLGRLAGDGTGELFF
j_gene: TRBJ2-2
v_gene: TRBV9

CDR3aa: CASSLFGGGIADTQYF
j_gene: TRBJ2-3
v_gene: TRBV7-3

CDR3aa: CASSQVRATGELFF
j_gene: TRBJ2-2
v_gene: TRBV4-1

CDR3aa: CAISESPLQTQYF
j_gene: TRBJ2-5
v_gene: TRBV10-3

CDR3aa: CASSLGQVDYNEQFF
j_gene: TRBJ2-1
v_gene: TRBV7-2

CDR3aa: CASWRGLAGGPSETQYF
j_gene: TRBJ2-5
v_gene: TRBV7-9

CDR3aa: CASSPWGAGQETQYF
j_gene: TRBJ2-5
v_gene: TRBV5-1

CDR3aa: CASSLWGVSYQETQYF
j_gene: TRBJ2-5
v_gene: TRBV5-6

CDR3aa: CASRPQDSLFNSPLHF
j_gene: TRBJ1-6
v_gene: TRBV7-9

CDR3aa: CAISSGTGWMEAFF
j_gene: TRBJ1-1
v_gene: TRBV10-3

CDR3aa: CASSHLARDYGYTF
j_gene: TRBJ1-2
v_gene: TRBV4-1